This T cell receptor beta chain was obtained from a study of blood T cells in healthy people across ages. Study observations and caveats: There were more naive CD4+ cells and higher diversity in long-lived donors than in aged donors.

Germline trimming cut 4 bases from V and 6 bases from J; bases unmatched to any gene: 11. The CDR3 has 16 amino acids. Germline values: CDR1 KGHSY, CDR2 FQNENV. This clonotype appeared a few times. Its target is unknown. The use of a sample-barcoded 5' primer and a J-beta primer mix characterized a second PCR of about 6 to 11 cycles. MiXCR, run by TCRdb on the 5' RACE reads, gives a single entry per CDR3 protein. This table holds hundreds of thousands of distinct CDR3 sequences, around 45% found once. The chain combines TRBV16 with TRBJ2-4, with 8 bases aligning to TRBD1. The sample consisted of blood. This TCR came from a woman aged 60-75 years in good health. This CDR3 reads CASSRLQGARGNIQYF. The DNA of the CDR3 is TGTGCCAGCAGCCGTCTTCAGGGGGCGCGAGGAAACATTCAGTACTTC.